This paragraph reports one TCR beta chain. In the authors' workflow: Amplification from reference gene primers served as the basis for estimated nucleated cell counts. Sequencing was performed with immunoSEQ multiplex PCR; in TCRdb, only in-frame clones are kept and a portion is missing. The D gene and trimming were derived from the DNA, and the V and J assignments and clone size from that table. Of around 100,000 clones listed, approximately 86% are singletons. The data were taken from a study of blood T cell repertoires in COVID-19. Study overall: The United States, Italy and Spain supplied acute and convalescent COVID-19 samples. From T cells, B-cell-depleted T cells, or PBMCs came the material, which was cDNA or gDNA.

Sequencing used peripheral blood. This clonotype was sampled from a man aged 35 to 55 with acute or convalescent COVID-19.

The CDR3 sequence: CASSLVAGGSDTQYF. CDR3 bases: TGTGCCAGCAGCTTAGTAGCGGGGGGCTCAGATACGCAGTATTTT. The chain uses TRBV7-3 and TRBJ2-3; 10 nucleotides agree with TRBD2. The CDR3 consists of 15 residues. The germline V gene encodes CDR1 SGHTA and CDR2 FQGTGA. V gave up 2 bases and J gave up 4 bases; unmatched junction bases: 3. The complete variable domain, with remaining parts taken from reference TRBV7-3 and TRBJ2-3, reads GAGVSQTPSNKVTEKGKYVELRCDPISGHTALYWYRQSLGQGPEFLIYFQGTGAADDSGLPNDRFFAVRPEGSVSTLKIQRTERGDSAVYLCASSLVAGGSDTQYFGPGTRLTVL.